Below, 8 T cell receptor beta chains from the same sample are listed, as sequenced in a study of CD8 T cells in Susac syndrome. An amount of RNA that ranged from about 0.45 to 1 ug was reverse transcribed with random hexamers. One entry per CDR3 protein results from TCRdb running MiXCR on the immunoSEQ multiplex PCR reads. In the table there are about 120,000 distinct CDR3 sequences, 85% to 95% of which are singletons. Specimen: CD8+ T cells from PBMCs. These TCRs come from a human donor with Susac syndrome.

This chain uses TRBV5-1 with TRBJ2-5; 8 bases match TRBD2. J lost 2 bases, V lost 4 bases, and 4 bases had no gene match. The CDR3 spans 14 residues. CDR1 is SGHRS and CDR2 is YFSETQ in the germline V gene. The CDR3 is CASSGGTRQETQYF. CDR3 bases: TGCGCCAGCAGCGGAGGGACTAGACAAGAGACCCAGTACTTC.

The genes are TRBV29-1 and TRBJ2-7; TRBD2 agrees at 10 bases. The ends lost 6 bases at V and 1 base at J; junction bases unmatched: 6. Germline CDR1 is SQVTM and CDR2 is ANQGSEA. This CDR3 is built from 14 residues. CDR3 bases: TGCAGCGTGATACTAGCGGGGAGATCCTACGAGCAGTACTTC. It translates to CSVILAGRSYEQYF.

CDR3 sequence (DNA): TGTGCCAGCAGCCAAGTTTCCTATAGGGACACTTACACCGGGGAGCTGTTTTTT. It translates to CASSQVSYRDTYTGELFF. This chain connects TRBV4-2 to TRBJ2-2, with D tentatively TRBD1 (6 bases). The CDR3 extends over 18 amino acids. Germline-derived CDR1 and CDR2 are LGHNA and YNFKEQ. Trimming took 1 base from V and 3 from J, leaving 18 bases between them.

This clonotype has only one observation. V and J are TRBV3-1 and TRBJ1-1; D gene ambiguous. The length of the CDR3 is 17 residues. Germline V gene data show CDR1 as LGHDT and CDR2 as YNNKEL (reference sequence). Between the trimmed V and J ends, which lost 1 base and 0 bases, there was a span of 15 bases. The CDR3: CASSQATNQQMNTEAFF. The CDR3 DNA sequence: TGTGCCAGCAGCCAAGCCACGAACCAGCAGATGAACACTGAAGCTTTCTTT.

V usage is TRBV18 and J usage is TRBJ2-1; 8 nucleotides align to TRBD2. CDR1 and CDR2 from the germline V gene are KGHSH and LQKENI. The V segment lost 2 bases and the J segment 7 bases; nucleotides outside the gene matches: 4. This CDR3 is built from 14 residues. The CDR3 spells CASSPTGGLNEQFF. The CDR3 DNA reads TGTGCCAGCTCACCAACGGGGGGGCTGAATGAGCAGTTCTTC.

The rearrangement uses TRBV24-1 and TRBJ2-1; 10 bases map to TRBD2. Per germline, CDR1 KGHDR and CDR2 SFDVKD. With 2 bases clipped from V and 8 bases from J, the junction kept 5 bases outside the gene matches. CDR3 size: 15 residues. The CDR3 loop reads CATSDSSGGGDEQFF. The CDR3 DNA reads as TGTGCCACCAGTGATTCTAGCGGGGGCGGGGATGAGCAGTTCTTC.

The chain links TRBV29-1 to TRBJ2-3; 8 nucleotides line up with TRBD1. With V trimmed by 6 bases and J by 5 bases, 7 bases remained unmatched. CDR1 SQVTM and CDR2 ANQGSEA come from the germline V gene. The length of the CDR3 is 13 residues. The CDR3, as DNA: TGCAGCGTGACAACAGGGGGAATAGATACGCAGTATTTT. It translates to CSVTTGGIDTQYF.

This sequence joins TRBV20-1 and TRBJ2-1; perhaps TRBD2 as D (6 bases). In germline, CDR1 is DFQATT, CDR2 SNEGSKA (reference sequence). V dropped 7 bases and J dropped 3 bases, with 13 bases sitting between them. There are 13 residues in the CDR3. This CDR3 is CSGEGRDYNEQFF. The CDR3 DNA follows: TGCAGTGGTGAGGGGCGGGACTACAATGAGCAGTTCTTC.